This T cell receptor beta chain was identified during a study of cytotoxic CD8 clonotypes in ibrutinib-treated CLL. Study-wide context: The samples contained about 250,000 productive templates on average. They also contained an average of roughly 99,000 productive rearrangements.

Profiling relied on immunoSEQ multiplex PCR, and the TCRdb table lists in-frame clones only, not all of them. The table lists 80,000 to 95,000 clones, 70% to 80% of them singletons. Points from the study as a whole: Measured clonality at baseline was greater than in age-matched healthy donors and tracked with circulating CD8+ T-cell counts.

This clone has more than one count but fewer than ten. Its antigen is still unknown. The V gene's germline CDR1 is LNHDA and CDR2 SQIVND (reference sequence). This CDR3 region has 13 residues. The V and J ends lost 3 bases and 6 bases respectively, with 12 bases between them. The sequence derives from a human donor with chronic lymphocytic leukemia. Sequenced here: PBMCs, sampled after 12 months of ibrutinib treatment. The chain couples TRBV19 to TRBJ2-7; D uncertain. CDR3 DNA: TGTGCCAGTAGTATCGACGGATCGGTCGAGCAGTACTTC. This translates into CASSIDGSVEQYF.